This T cell receptor beta chain was found in a study of cytomegalovirus exposure and HLA in healthy donors. Whole-study context: Genotyping of roughly 400 donors showed that around 85% belonged to the Caucasian-associated ancestry cluster.

Trimming removed 6 bases from V and 4 bases from J; junction bases left unmatched: 4. The germline V gene has CDR1 MNHEY and CDR2 SVGAGI. There are 14 residues in the CDR3. A note on this clone: Its antigen is currently unknown.

Amplification used 60 Vbeta primers and 13 Jbeta primers. Method: immunoSEQ multiplex PCR; TCRdb's copy keeps in-frame clones and lacks some. The data show 100,000 to 150,000 clones, 75% to 90% seen once. Study-level results: For cytomegalovirus status, the classifier reportedly gave diagnoses with high specificity and sensitivity. TCR beta V segments were, for the most part, productive about 87% or about 30% of the time in an earlier analysis. It was reported in a later analysis that an Asian-associated ancestry cluster showed fewer N-insertions than the approximately 670-donor mean.

Sequenced material: PBMCs. The receptor comes from a man aged 25 to 40 in good health and CMV-seropositive. The chain carries TRBV6-5 and TRBJ2-5, with 11 bases identical to TRBD2. CDR3 nucleotide sequence: TGTGCCAGCAGCCGTACTAGCGGGGGAGAGACCCAGTACTTC. Its translation is CASSRTSGGETQYF.